This T cell receptor (beta chain) is from a study of blood T cell repertoires in COVID-19. Libraries were prepared by immunoSEQ multiplex PCR; TCRdb keeps only in-frame clonotypes and omits some of them. Counted here are about 230,000 clones, about 90% occurring once; the ten biggest clones make up less than 3.5%. Trimming removed 1 base from V and 6 bases from J, with 16 bases in between. Germline CDR1 LGHNA, CDR2 YSLEER. This CDR3 comprises 16 residues. The chain recombines TRBV4-3 with TRBJ2-1; tentative D call: TRBD1 (5 bases). The TCR comes from a man aged 25 to 45 with COVID-19, enrolled during active disease. The source material was peripheral blood. CDR3 sequence: CASSQGQSLSGNEQFF. As DNA, the CDR3 is TGCGCCAGCAGCCAAGGACAGTCCTTAAGTGGCAATGAGCAGTTCTTC.